The 7 T cell receptor beta chains in this list originate from one sample, sequenced in a study of T cells in Graves' hyperthyroidism and ophthalmopathy. Template material for amplifying TCR beta CDR3 regions consisted of RNA transcripts. With the HTBI primer set, the TCR CDR3 went through a first round of RT-PCR. TCRdb analysed the multiplex PCR reads with MiXCR anew, one entry per CDR3 protein. Altogether 90,000 to 120,000 distinct CDR3 sequences are present, 15% to 20% being singletons, with the ten largest covering around 42%. Material: blood. The receptor set was obtained from a woman in her 50s with Graves' hyperthyroidism.

Only a few counts were recorded for this clonotype. Since a much larger clone is just one base distant, this may be a read error. The gene calls are TRBV20-1 and TRBJ1-4, with D perhaps matching TRBD1 (6 bases). Germline V gene sequence: CDR1 DFQATT, CDR2 SNEGSKA (reference sequence). The CDR3 covers 14 residues. The CDR3 here is CSANREAANEKLLF. The CDR3 nucleotides are TGCAGTGCAAACAGGGAGGCGGCTAATGAAAAACTGCTTTTT.

This clonotype occurred many times. This rearrangement joins TRBV7-9 to TRBJ1-4; 12 bases match TRBD1. The CDR3 length is 15 residues. The junction had 4 bases not matched to a gene; V was cut back by 5 bases and J by 6 bases. CDR1 is SEHNR and CDR2 is FQNEAQ in the germline V gene (reference sequence). The chain's CDR3 is CASSLGQGAYEKLFF. The CDR3 DNA sequence: TGTGCCAGCAGCCTGGGACAGGGGGCATATGAAAAACTGTTTTTT.

This clonotype appeared many times. The chain carries TRBV20-1 and TRBJ1-1; no clear D. V dropped 0 bases and J dropped 6 bases, with 14 bases sitting between them. Germline lookup yields CDR1 DFQATT and CDR2 SNEGSKA (reference sequence). The CDR3 sequence is 14 residues long. In nucleotides, the CDR3 is TGCAGTGCTAGAGATCGATGGGCAATGCCTGAAGCTTTCTTT. Amino acid sequence: CSARDRWAMPEAFF.

Ten or more counts support this clonotype. The rearrangement uses TRBV3-1 and TRBJ2-1; either TRBD1 or TRBD2 may supply D (5 bases each). CDR3 length equals 13 residues. V was cut by 3 bases and J by 10 bases, with 13 bases left in between. Germline CDR1 reads LGHDT; CDR2 reads YNNKEL (reference sequence). CDR3 DNA: TGTGCCAGCAGCCAGGGGGAAGGGCCGGAGCAGTTCTTC. Protein: CASSQGEGPEQFF.

This clonotype came up many times. V gene TRBV5-5 combines with J gene TRBJ2-1; TRBD2 agrees at 13 bases. The trim removed 4 bases at V and 1 base at J, leaving 5 bases unmatched. The CDR3 has 17 residues. Germline V gene data show CDR1 as SGHKS and CDR2 as YYEKEE (reference sequence). CDR3 loop: CASSPGTSGTSYNEQFF. For the CDR3, the DNA is TGTGCCAGCAGCCCCGGGACTAGCGGGACTTCCTACAATGAGCAGTTCTTC.

The table lists this clonotype with many counts. This chain connects TRBV2 to TRBJ2-2; D gene unclear. Germline values: CDR1 SNHLY, CDR2 FYNNEI. V dropped 4 bases and J dropped 4 bases, with 10 bases sitting between them. The CDR3 has 14 amino acids. This CDR3 is CASSGLDGTGELFF. DNA for the CDR3: TGTGCCAGCAGTGGTCTAGATGGCACCGGGGAGCTGTTTTTT. Drawing the rest from reference TRBV2 and TRBJ2-2, the complete variable domain is EPEVTQTPSHQVTQMGQEVILRCVPISNHLYFYWYRQILGQKVEFLVSFYNNEISEKSEIFDDQFSVERPDGSNFTLKIRSTKLEDSAMYFCASSGLDGTGELFFGEGSRLTVL.

This clonotype was seen at least ten times. The rearrangement uses TRBV28 and TRBJ2-5; D uncertain. This CDR3 is 13 amino acids long. In germline, CDR1 is MDHEN, CDR2 SYDVKM. V was clipped by 8 bases and J by 2 bases, with 12 bases between them. This CDR3 is CASGRTDQETQYF. The CDR3 nucleotides read TGTGCCAGCGGAAGGACGGATCAAGAGACCCAGTACTTC.